This T cell receptor beta chain stems from a study of cytomegalovirus exposure and HLA in healthy donors. With regard to this clone: Antigen specificity is unknown.

Study-level findings and limits: Most TCR sequences were seen very rarely across donors, but some public TCRs occurred in many. Donors belonging to an Asian-associated ancestry cluster reportedly showed fewer N-insertions in productive TCRs than the 666-donor mean, according to what a later analysis found. With later analysis, a missense DCLRE1C variant became linked to TCR beta V- and J-gene trimming.

Trimming shortened V by 5 bases and J by 4 bases, and 9 bases separated the two germline ends. Germline V gives CDR1 SGHAT, CDR2 FQNNGV. The CDR3 totals 13 residues. The PCR had 60 Vbeta and 13 Jbeta primers. Data came from immunoSEQ multiplex PCR; TCRdb stores just in-frame clones and leaves some out. This sample has roughly 120,000 clones, with roughly two thirds found just once. The sequence came from a man under 40 in good health and CMV-seropositive. Sample: PBMCs. This chain connects TRBV11-2 to TRBJ1-5, with D hard to call. The CDR3 DNA sequence: TGTGCCAGCAGCCGTGACGGGAATCAGCCCCAGCATTTT. This codes for CASSRDGNQPQHF.